The present TCR beta chain was sequenced within a study of T cells after yellow fever vaccination. Study-wide points: Clonotype sharing between CD4 and CD8 compartments was small. Booster samples showed a return of most primary-vaccination clones (under 98% CD4, roughly 85% CD8). Weaker in magnitude, the secondary response showed a faster peak on day 5 versus 15.

With respect to this clonotype: Its cognate antigen is unknown.

MiXCR, run by TCRdb on the 5' RACE reads, gives a single entry per CDR3 protein. Among 100,000 to 150,000 distinct CDR3 sequences listed, roughly 9% were seen once. V shed 2 bases and J shed 1 base, with 3 bases lying between them. Per germline, CDR1 MNHEY and CDR2 SVGEGT. This CDR3 has 12 amino acids. This chain links TRBV6-2 or TRBV6-3 with TRBJ2-7, with D hard to call. The TCR sequence derives from a man aged 18-30 years who received the YFV17D yellow fever vaccine. The specimen was CD8+ T cells sorted from PBMCs, collected on the day of the yellow fever booster vaccination. The DNA of the CDR3 is TGTGCCAGCAGTTACCCATCCTACGAGCAGTACTTC. It specifies CASSYPSYEQYF.